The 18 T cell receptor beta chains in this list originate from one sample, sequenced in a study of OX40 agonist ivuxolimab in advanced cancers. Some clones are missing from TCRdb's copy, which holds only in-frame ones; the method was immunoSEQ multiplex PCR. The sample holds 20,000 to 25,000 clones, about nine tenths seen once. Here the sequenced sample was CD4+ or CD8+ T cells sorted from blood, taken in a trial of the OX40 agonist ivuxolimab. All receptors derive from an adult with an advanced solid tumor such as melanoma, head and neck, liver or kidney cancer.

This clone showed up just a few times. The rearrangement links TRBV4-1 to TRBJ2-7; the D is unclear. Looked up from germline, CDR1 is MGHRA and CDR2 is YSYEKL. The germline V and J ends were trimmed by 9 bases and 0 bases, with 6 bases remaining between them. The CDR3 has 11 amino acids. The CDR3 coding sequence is TGCGCCAGTGGAAACTCCTACGAGCAGTACTTC. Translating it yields CASGNSYEQYF.

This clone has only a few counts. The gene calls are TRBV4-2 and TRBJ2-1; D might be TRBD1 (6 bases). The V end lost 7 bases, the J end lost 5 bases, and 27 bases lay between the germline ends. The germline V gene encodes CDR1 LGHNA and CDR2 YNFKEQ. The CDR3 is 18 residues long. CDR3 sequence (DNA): TGTGCCAGCAACCCCAACGCCGTCATGACAGGAGAAAACAATGAGCAGTTCTTC. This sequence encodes CASNPNAVMTGENNEQFF.

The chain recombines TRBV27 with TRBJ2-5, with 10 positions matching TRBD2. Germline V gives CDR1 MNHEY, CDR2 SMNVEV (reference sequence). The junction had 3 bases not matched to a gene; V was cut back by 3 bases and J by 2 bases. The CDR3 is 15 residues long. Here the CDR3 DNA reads TGTGCCAGCAGTTTGGGACTAGCGTCGCAAGAGACCCAGTACTTC. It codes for CASSLGLASQETQYF.

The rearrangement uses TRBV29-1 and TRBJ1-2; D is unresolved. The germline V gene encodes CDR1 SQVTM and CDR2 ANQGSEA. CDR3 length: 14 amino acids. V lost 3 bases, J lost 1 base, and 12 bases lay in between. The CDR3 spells CSVDPGRGNYGYTF. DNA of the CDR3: TGCAGCGTTGATCCGGGTCGAGGTAACTATGGCTACACCTTC.

CDR3 DNA sequence: TGCAGCGTTGTGGGACTAGCGGGAGTTAAACTAACGTCCTACAATGAGCAGTTCTTC. Protein product: CSVVGLAGVKLTSYNEQFF. The chain recombines TRBV29-1 with TRBJ2-1, with 14 bases aligning to TRBD2. Germline V CDR1 and CDR2: SQVTM, ANQGSEA. V lost 4 bases, J lost 1 base, and 12 bases stayed unmatched. The CDR3 totals 19 residues.

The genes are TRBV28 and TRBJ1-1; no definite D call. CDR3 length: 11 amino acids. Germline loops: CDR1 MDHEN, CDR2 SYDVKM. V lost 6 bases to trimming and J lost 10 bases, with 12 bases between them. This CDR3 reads CASSFLTGAFF. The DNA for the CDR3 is TGTGCCAGCAGCTTTCTAACGGGAGCTTTCTTT.

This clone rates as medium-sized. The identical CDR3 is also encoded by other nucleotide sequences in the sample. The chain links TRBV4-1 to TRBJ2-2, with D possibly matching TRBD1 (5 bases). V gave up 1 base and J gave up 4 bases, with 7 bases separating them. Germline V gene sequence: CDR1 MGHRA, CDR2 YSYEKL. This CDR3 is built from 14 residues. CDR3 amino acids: CASSQGTPTGELFF. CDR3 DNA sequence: TGCGCCAGCAGCCAAGGGACACCCACCGGGGAGCTGTTTTTT.

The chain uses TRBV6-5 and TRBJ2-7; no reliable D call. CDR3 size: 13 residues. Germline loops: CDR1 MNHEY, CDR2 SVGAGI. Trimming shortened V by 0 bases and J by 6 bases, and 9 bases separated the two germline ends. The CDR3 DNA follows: TGTGCCAGCAGTTACTCGAGTGAGTCCGAGCAGTACTTC. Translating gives CASSYSSESEQYF.

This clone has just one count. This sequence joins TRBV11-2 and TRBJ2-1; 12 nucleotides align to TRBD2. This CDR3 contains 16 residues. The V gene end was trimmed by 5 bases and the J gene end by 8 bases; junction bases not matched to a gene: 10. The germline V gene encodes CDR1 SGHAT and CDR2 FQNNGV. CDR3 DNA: TGTGCCAGCAGCCCTAATCTAGCGGGAGGGGTTGATGAGCAGTTCTTC. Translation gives CASSPNLAGGVDEQFF.

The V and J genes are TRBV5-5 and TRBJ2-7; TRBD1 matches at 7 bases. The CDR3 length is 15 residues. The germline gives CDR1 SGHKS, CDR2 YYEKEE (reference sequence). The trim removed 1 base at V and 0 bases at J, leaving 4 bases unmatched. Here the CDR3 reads CASSLPGTASYEQYF. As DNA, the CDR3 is TGTGCCAGCAGCTTGCCCGGGACAGCCTCCTACGAGCAGTACTTC. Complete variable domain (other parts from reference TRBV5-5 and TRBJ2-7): DAGVTQSPTHLIKTRGQQVTLRCSPISGHKSVSWYQQVLGQGPQFIFQYYEKEERGRGNFPDRFSARQFPNYSSELNVNALLLGDSALYLCASSLPGTASYEQYFGPGTRLTVT.

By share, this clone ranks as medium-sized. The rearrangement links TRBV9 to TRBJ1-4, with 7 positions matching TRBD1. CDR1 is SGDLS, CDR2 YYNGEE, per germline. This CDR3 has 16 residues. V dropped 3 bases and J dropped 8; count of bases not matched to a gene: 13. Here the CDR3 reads CASSASGGGLMEKLFF. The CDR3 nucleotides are TGTGCCAGCAGCGCCTCAGGGGGAGGGCTTATGGAAAAACTGTTTTTT.

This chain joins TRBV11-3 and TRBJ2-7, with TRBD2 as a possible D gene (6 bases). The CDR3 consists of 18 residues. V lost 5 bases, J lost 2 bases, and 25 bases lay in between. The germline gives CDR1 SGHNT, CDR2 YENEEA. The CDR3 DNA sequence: TGTGCCAGCAGCCTACTTAGGAGGGAGAACGGGTTACCCTACGAGCAGTACTTC. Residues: CASSLLRRENGLPYEQYF.

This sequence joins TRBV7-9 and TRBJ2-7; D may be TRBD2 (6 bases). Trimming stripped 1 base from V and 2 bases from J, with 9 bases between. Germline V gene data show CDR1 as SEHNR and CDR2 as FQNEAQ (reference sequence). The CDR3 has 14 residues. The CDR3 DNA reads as TGTGCCAGCAGCTTAGGCGGGGAGACCTACGAGCAGTACTTC. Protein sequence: CASSLGGETYEQYF.

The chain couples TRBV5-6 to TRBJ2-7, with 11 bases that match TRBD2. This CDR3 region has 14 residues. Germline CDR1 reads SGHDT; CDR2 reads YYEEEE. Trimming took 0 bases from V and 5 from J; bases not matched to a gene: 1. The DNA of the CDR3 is TGTGCCAGCAGCTTGGTGGGACTAGCGGACGAGCAGTACTTC. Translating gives CASSLVGLADEQYF.

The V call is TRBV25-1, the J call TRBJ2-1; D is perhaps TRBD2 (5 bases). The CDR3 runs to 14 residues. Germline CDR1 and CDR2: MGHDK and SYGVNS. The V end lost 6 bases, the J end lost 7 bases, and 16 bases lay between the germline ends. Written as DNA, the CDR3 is TGTGCCAGCAGCACGATAACCCGGGATAATGAGCAGTTCTTC. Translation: CASSTITRDNEQFF. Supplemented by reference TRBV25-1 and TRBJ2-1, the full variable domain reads EADIYQTPRYLVIGTGKKITLECSQTMGHDKMYWYQQDPGMELHLIHYSYGVNSTEKGDLSSESTVSRIRTEHFPLTLESARPSHTSQYLCASSTITRDNEQFFGPGTRLTVL.

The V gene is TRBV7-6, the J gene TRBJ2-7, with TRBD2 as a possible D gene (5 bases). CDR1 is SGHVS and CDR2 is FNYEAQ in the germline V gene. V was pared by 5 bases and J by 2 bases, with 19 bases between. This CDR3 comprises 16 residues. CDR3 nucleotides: TGTGCCAGCAGCCCTGTAGGGAGCGCAAGTCCCTACGAGCAGTACTTC. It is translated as CASSPVGSASPYEQYF.

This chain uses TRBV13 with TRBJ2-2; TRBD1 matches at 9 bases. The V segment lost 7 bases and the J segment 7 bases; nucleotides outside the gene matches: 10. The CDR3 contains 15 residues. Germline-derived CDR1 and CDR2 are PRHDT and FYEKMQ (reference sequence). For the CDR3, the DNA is TGTGCCAGCACCGTGTTCGGGACAGGGTACGGGGAGCTGTTTTTT. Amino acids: CASTVFGTGYGELFF.

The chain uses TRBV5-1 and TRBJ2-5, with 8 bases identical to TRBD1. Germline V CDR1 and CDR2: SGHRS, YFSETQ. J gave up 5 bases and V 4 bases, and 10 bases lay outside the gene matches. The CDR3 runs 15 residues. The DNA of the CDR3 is TGCGCCAGCAGCACACGGACAGGGCCAAATGAGACCCAGTACTTC. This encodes CASSTRTGPNETQYF.